These T cell receptor beta chains were read from a single sample in a study of control samples from healthy donors and cancer patients. Using immunoSEQ multiplex PCR, the repertoire was profiled, and TCRdb retains in-frame clones only, with some absent. The table includes approximately 86,000 clones, about nine tenths detected once. Sequenced sample: blood. The source of these receptors is a man aged 25-40 years in good health. CDR3s leave out the opening cysteine and the closing phenylalanine or tryptophan.

TRBV6-2/TRBV6-3	ASSLLPGISGNTIY
TRBV28	ASSLWSSGMQETQY
TRBV30	AWSLQENTGELF
TRBV10-3	AISAAGANTEAF
TRBV5-5	ASSKDRGRVNEQF
TRBV18	ASSPDTYYGYT
TRBV5-5	ASSWGRREGEKLF
TRBV9	ASSLGQVYTEAF
TRBV30	AWSISGGSGNTIY
TRBV5-1	ASSSLAGEHYEQY
TRBV27	ASSYTGTASGQPQH
TRBV30	AWNGGQGGETQY
TRBV19	ASRDSSPSGNTIY
TRBV25-1	ASSERMTAQETQY
TRBV2	ASIGTGGRTQY
TRBV6-1	ASSDRGTGQETQY
TRBV6-5	ASTTPSTDYEQY
TRBV29-1	SVPGQETNYGYT
TRBV7-6	ASSAHRGEDTDTQY
TRBV5-1	ASRPTTSGGQETQY
TRBV29-1	SVAVTQGGTEAF
TRBV28	ASRVGDRVTEAF
TRBV6-6	ASTSSEYGYT
TRBV28	ASSLLGGGGNTIY
TRBV7-9	ASRVALSSGNTIY
TRBV19	ASSGQAEETQY
TRBV5-1	ASSLAAGEYEQY
TRBV5-4	ASSPTPWTSGVGQETQY
TRBV6-4	ASSDSGTGELF
TRBV5-6	ASSLVGGGAMNEQF
TRBV28	ASSLLGGAGYNSPLH
TRBV7-8	ASSYRASGGSGTGELF
TRBV29-1	SVKPQLAGGRGEQF
TRBV11-1	ASSLGLLLALETQY
TRBV7-2	ASSLGRQEHYEQY
TRBV2	ASSETGGGAGTGELF
TRBV28	ASSPSSGGETQY
TRBV5-1	ASSTGPSGANVLT
TRBV2	ASKVGQGGGNIQY
TRBV4-1	ASSQTQGYTEAF
TRBV3-1/TRBV3-2	ASSPSHLLSTDTQY
TRBV6-5	ASRAPGTQETQY
TRBV2	ASALAGAPDTQY
TRBV18	ASSPPMSQETQY
TRBV7-3	ASSPTRNQETQY
TRBV5-6	ASSLAGQVNTEAF
TRBV24-1	ATSDFELAGANTGELF
TRBV30	AWGVQGYT
TRBV18	ASSPPTGGGSPLH
TRBV5-4	ASVGGGAYNEQF
TRBV2	ASSRTGAVGTEAF
TRBV5-1	ASSRLTGGVNNEQF
TRBV5-1	ASSSEQGAGELF
TRBV7-2	ASRPILTDTQY
TRBV6-5	ASRSQGYGYT
TRBV6-5	ASSYSLDRVNEQF
TRBV5-1	ASPGQVLQETQY
TRBV14	ASSLTRNTEAF
TRBV27	ASSLYRGLEQPQH